This T cell receptor (beta chain) was documented in a study of CD8+ T cells in alopecia areata. Study outcomes and limitations: Expanded CD8+ clones among the top 100, and scalp clonality, were significantly decreased by tofacitinib.

After isolation, RNA underwent reverse transcription to generate cDNA as the sequencing template. This table comes from immunoSEQ multiplex PCR, and its TCRdb copy is limited to in-frame clones, with some not included. The sample has approximately 200,000 clones, about 60% seen once. This clone was found once. The antigen is not known. Stated treatment: oral pan-JAK inhibitor, 5-10 mg twice daily. Between the trimmed V and J ends, which lost 6 bases and 3 bases, there was a span of 5 bases. From germline, CDR1 is DFQATT and CDR2 SNEGSKA (reference sequence). The CDR3 covers 10 residues. The chain is built from TRBV20-1 and TRBJ1-2; D not certain. Sequenced here: CD4+ T cells sorted from blood, sampled at week 4, from a patient treated with tofacitinib. This sequence originates from a human donor with alopecia areata. The CDR3 here is CSADYYGYTF. CDR3 DNA sequence: TGCAGTGCCGATTACTATGGCTACACCTTC.